This is a list of T cell receptor beta chains from one sample in a study of blood T cell repertoires in COVID-19. Sequenced by immunoSEQ multiplex PCR; TCRdb stores in-frame clones only, minus some. The sample carries about 310,000 clones, 90% recorded once. Source material: peripheral blood. The receptor source for this set is a woman aged 40 to 55 with COVID-19, enrolled during active disease. Each CDR3 is given with its conserved first and last residue. D genes are given only for firm matches. Rows may omit the clone size; those that give it use once, few, many or a size class.

CDR3nt: TGCGCCAGCAGCCAAGGAGGCGAGTCTGGAAACACCATATATTTT
CDR3aa: CASSQGGESGNTIYF
d_gene: NA
v_gene: TRBV4-3
abundance: NA
len: 15
j_gene: TRBJ1-3

CDR3nt: TGTGCCAGCAGTCCCCTAGACTTTGGGAGCCGCGGCTACACCTTC
CDR3aa: CASSPLDFGSRGYTF
d_gene: NA
v_gene: TRBV28
abundance: NA
len: 15
j_gene: TRBJ1-2

CDR3nt: TGTGCCAGCAGCATTGGACAGGCGGCGGGTTACGAGCAGTACTTC
CDR3aa: CASSIGQAAGYEQYF
d_gene: TRBD1
v_gene: TRBV7-8
abundance: NA
len: 15
j_gene: TRBJ2-7

CDR3nt: TGTGCCAGCAGTCTGACAGGGTCGTCCGAGCAGTACTTC
CDR3aa: CASSLTGSSEQYF
d_gene: TRBD1
v_gene: TRBV28
abundance: NA
len: 13
j_gene: TRBJ2-7

CDR3nt: TGTGCCAGCAGCAAGACAGGGAAAGCTTTCTTT
CDR3aa: CASSKTGKAFF
d_gene: TRBD1
v_gene: TRBV5-4
abundance: NA
len: 11
j_gene: TRBJ1-1

CDR3nt: TGTGCCATTTCGTCGGACAAAGATTTGTATGGCTACACCTTC
CDR3aa: CAISSDKDLYGYTF
d_gene: NA
v_gene: TRBV28
abundance: once
len: 14
j_gene: TRBJ1-2

CDR3nt: TGTGCCAGCAGTTTATCCAGGGGGACCTATAATTCACCCCTCCACTTT
CDR3aa: CASSLSRGTYNSPLHF
d_gene: TRBD1
v_gene: TRBV28
abundance: NA
len: 16
j_gene: TRBJ1-6

CDR3nt: TGTGCCAGCAGTTACGGAGGGGCCGCTGGAAACACCATATATTTT
CDR3aa: CASSYGGAAGNTIYF
d_gene: NA
v_gene: TRBV6-2/TRBV6-3
abundance: NA
len: 15
j_gene: TRBJ1-3

CDR3nt: TGTGCCAGCAGTCCCCCGGGTAAGGCGGGCGGCTACACCTTC
CDR3aa: CASSPPGKAGGYTF
d_gene: NA
v_gene: TRBV6-6
abundance: NA
len: 14
j_gene: TRBJ1-2

CDR3nt: TGTGCCAGCAGCGTAGGACCGGGACTAGCGGGAGGAAGCACAGATACGCAGTATTTT
CDR3aa: CASSVGPGLAGGSTDTQYF
d_gene: TRBD2
v_gene: TRBV9
abundance: once
len: 19
j_gene: TRBJ2-3

CDR3nt: TGCAGCGCCTCTAAGGAGACCCAGTACTTC
CDR3aa: CSASKETQYF
d_gene: NA
v_gene: TRBV29-1
abundance: once
len: 10
j_gene: TRBJ2-5

CDR3nt: TGTGCCAGCAGTGAGAACAGGGGGCAGAGTTCACCCCTCCACTTT
CDR3aa: CASSENRGQSSPLHF
d_gene: TRBD1
v_gene: TRBV6-1
abundance: NA
len: 15
j_gene: TRBJ1-6

CDR3nt: TGCAGTGCGCGATCTAACACTGAAGCTTTCTTT
CDR3aa: CSARSNTEAFF
d_gene: NA
v_gene: TRBV20-1
abundance: NA
len: 11
j_gene: TRBJ1-1

CDR3nt: TGTGCCAGCAGCGTAGGCGCTAGCGGGGTTTCCTACAATGAGCAGTTCTTC
CDR3aa: CASSVGASGVSYNEQFF
d_gene: TRBD2
v_gene: TRBV9
abundance: NA
len: 17
j_gene: TRBJ2-1

CDR3nt: TGTGCCAGCAGTGAAATCGACAGGGGGCCCACTGGCTACACCTTC
CDR3aa: CASSEIDRGPTGYTF
d_gene: TRBD1
v_gene: TRBV6-1
abundance: NA
len: 15
j_gene: TRBJ1-2

CDR3nt: TGTGCCAGCAGTTTATCCCGGGGGACAGGGCTTAATCAGCCCCAGCATTTT
CDR3aa: CASSLSRGTGLNQPQHF
d_gene: TRBD1
v_gene: TRBV27
abundance: NA
len: 17
j_gene: TRBJ1-5

CDR3nt: TGCAGCGTTGCGGGACAGGGGTCCTACAATGAGCAGTTCTTC
CDR3aa: CSVAGQGSYNEQFF
d_gene: TRBD1
v_gene: TRBV29-1
abundance: NA
len: 14
j_gene: TRBJ2-1

CDR3nt: TGTGCCAGCAGTGAAGGGCGCAATCAGCCCCAGCATTTT
CDR3aa: CASSEGRNQPQHF
d_gene: NA
v_gene: TRBV2
abundance: NA
len: 13
j_gene: TRBJ1-5

CDR3nt: TGCGCCAGCAGCCCCGACAGGGTCGGAAACACCATATATTTT
CDR3aa: CASSPDRVGNTIYF
d_gene: TRBD1
v_gene: TRBV5-1
abundance: NA
len: 14
j_gene: TRBJ1-3

CDR3nt: TGTGCCAGCAGCCTAATCAGGGAGGCAGATACGCAGTATTTT
CDR3aa: CASSLIREADTQYF
d_gene: NA
v_gene: TRBV27
abundance: NA
len: 14
j_gene: TRBJ2-3

CDR3nt: TGTGCCAGCAGGAAAGGGACAGCTATGAACACTGAAGCTTTCTTT
CDR3aa: CASRKGTAMNTEAFF
d_gene: TRBD1
v_gene: TRBV7-9
abundance: few
len: 15
j_gene: TRBJ1-1

CDR3nt: TGTGCCAGCAGCTTGGTTGGAGGGTTGAGGGGAGATACGCAGTATTTT
CDR3aa: CASSLVGGLRGDTQYF
d_gene: NA
v_gene: TRBV5-5
abundance: NA
len: 16
j_gene: TRBJ2-3

CDR3nt: TGTGCCAGCAGCTTGGGGGGGCTCTCCTACGAGCAGTACTTC
CDR3aa: CASSLGGLSYEQYF
d_gene: NA
v_gene: TRBV5-4
abundance: few
len: 14
j_gene: TRBJ2-7

CDR3nt: TGTGCCAGCAGTCAAGTACCCCGGGGGGGCCGAGAGACCCAGTACTTC
CDR3aa: CASSQVPRGGRETQYF
d_gene: TRBD2
v_gene: TRBV6-1
abundance: NA
len: 16
j_gene: TRBJ2-5

CDR3nt: TGTGCCAGCAGTCACTGGGGAGCAAGCTCCTACGAGCAGTACTTC
CDR3aa: CASSHWGASSYEQYF
d_gene: NA
v_gene: TRBV6-2/TRBV6-3
abundance: NA
len: 15
j_gene: TRBJ2-7

CDR3nt: TGTGCCAGCAGCTTAACGACGGGGTTGACTTCAAACGTCCTGACTTTC
CDR3aa: CASSLTTGLTSNVLTF
d_gene: NA
v_gene: TRBV7-3
abundance: NA
len: 16
j_gene: TRBJ2-6

CDR3nt: TGTGCCAGCAGCCGCGGGACAGGGGGCGCGAGAGATGAAAAACTGTTTTTT
CDR3aa: CASSRGTGGARDEKLFF
d_gene: TRBD1
v_gene: TRBV11-2
abundance: NA
len: 17
j_gene: TRBJ1-4

CDR3nt: TGTGCCAGCAGCCCGAGGCGGGCGGGGGGTGCTAACTATGGCTACACCTTC
CDR3aa: CASSPRRAGGANYGYTF
d_gene: NA
v_gene: TRBV2
abundance: NA
len: 17
j_gene: TRBJ1-2

CDR3nt: TGTGCCAGCAGCCCTGAAGCCCGGGACAGCTTAGCCAAAAACATTCAGTACTTC
CDR3aa: CASSPEARDSLAKNIQYF
d_gene: TRBD1
v_gene: TRBV3-1/TRBV3-2
abundance: once
len: 18
j_gene: TRBJ2-4

CDR3nt: TGTGCCAGCAGCTTAGGAACAGCCTCCTACGAGCAGTACTTC
CDR3aa: CASSLGTASYEQYF
d_gene: NA
v_gene: TRBV11-2
abundance: NA
len: 14
j_gene: TRBJ2-7

CDR3nt: TGTGCCAGCAGGGGGGGAGGCACAGATACGCAGTATTTT
CDR3aa: CASRGGGTDTQYF
d_gene: NA
v_gene: TRBV7-2
abundance: NA
len: 13
j_gene: TRBJ2-3

CDR3nt: TGTGCCAGCAGCTTGGACAGCAACACTGAAGCTTTCTTT
CDR3aa: CASSLDSNTEAFF
d_gene: NA
v_gene: TRBV11-1
abundance: NA
len: 13
j_gene: TRBJ1-1

CDR3nt: TGCGCCAGCAGCCAAGAAGGGGGCCAGGACTATGGCTACACCTTC
CDR3aa: CASSQEGGQDYGYTF
d_gene: TRBD1
v_gene: TRBV4-3
abundance: NA
len: 15
j_gene: TRBJ1-2

CDR3nt: TGTGCCAGTAGTTTGGGACAGGTTCCTCGCGAGCAGTACTTC
CDR3aa: CASSLGQVPREQYF
d_gene: TRBD1
v_gene: TRBV19
abundance: NA
len: 14
j_gene: TRBJ2-7

CDR3nt: TGTGCCAGCAGCTTGTGGCCAGGGGCTTATAAACTCCACTTT
CDR3aa: CASSLWPGAYKLHF
d_gene: NA
v_gene: TRBV7-8
abundance: NA
len: 14
j_gene: TRBJ1-6

CDR3nt: TGCGCCAGCAGCTTGGCGGGGGGAACTAATGAAAAACTGTTTTTT
CDR3aa: CASSLAGGTNEKLFF
d_gene: NA
v_gene: TRBV5-1
abundance: NA
len: 15
j_gene: TRBJ1-4

CDR3nt: TGTGCCAATGAGAGGGGGACCACTGAAGCTTTCTTT
CDR3aa: CANERGTTEAFF
d_gene: NA
v_gene: TRBV12-3/TRBV12-4
abundance: NA
len: 12
j_gene: TRBJ1-1

CDR3nt: TGCGCCAGCAGCCCTGACTACGGGGAGCTGTTTTTT
CDR3aa: CASSPDYGELFF
d_gene: NA
v_gene: TRBV4-3
abundance: NA
len: 12
j_gene: TRBJ2-2

CDR3nt: TGCGCCAGCAGCCGACAGACAGGACTTTACACCGGGGAGCTGTTTTTT
CDR3aa: CASSRQTGLYTGELFF
d_gene: NA
v_gene: TRBV5-1
abundance: NA
len: 16
j_gene: TRBJ2-2

CDR3nt: TGCGCCAGCAGCTCCGAGGGACTGCCGAACACCGGGGAGCTGTTTTTT
CDR3aa: CASSSEGLPNTGELFF
d_gene: NA
v_gene: TRBV5-1
abundance: NA
len: 16
j_gene: TRBJ2-2

CDR3nt: TGTGCCAGCAGTTTTGTCTCGGGGGGCCAGCCCCAGCATTTT
CDR3aa: CASSFVSGGQPQHF
d_gene: NA
v_gene: TRBV2
abundance: once
len: 14
j_gene: TRBJ1-5

CDR3nt: TGTGCCAGCGGCTCCCGGGGTGAAGCTTTCTTT
CDR3aa: CASGSRGEAFF
d_gene: NA
v_gene: TRBV11-1
abundance: NA
len: 11
j_gene: TRBJ1-1

CDR3nt: TGTGCCAGCAGCGAAAACCTAGGGACAGGTCAAGAGACCCAGTACTTC
CDR3aa: CASSENLGTGQETQYF
d_gene: TRBD1
v_gene: TRBV9
abundance: once
len: 16
j_gene: TRBJ2-5

CDR3nt: TGTGCCAGCAGCTTAGCAAGACAGGGTAAAGAAGCTTTCTTT
CDR3aa: CASSLARQGKEAFF
d_gene: TRBD1
v_gene: TRBV7-9
abundance: NA
len: 14
j_gene: TRBJ1-1

CDR3nt: TGTGCCATCAGGGGGACAGCCAGCACAGATACGCAGTATTTT
CDR3aa: CAIRGTASTDTQYF
d_gene: TRBD1
v_gene: TRBV10-3
abundance: NA
len: 14
j_gene: TRBJ2-3

CDR3nt: TGCGCCAGCAGCTTGATGGGGGGGGAGACCCAGTACTTC
CDR3aa: CASSLMGGETQYF
d_gene: TRBD2
v_gene: TRBV5-1
abundance: once
len: 13
j_gene: TRBJ2-5

CDR3nt: TGTGCCAGCAGCGCCTGGACAGGGGGGGACAATGAGCAGTTCTTC
CDR3aa: CASSAWTGGDNEQFF
d_gene: TRBD1
v_gene: TRBV9
abundance: NA
len: 15
j_gene: TRBJ2-1

CDR3nt: TGTGCCAGCAGCCGACAGGGTGACACTGAAGCTTTCTTT
CDR3aa: CASSRQGDTEAFF
d_gene: TRBD1
v_gene: TRBV3-1/TRBV3-2
abundance: NA
len: 13
j_gene: TRBJ1-1

CDR3nt: TGTGCCAGCTCACCAGTTGGACTAGGCCTCACCGGGGAGCTGTTTTTT
CDR3aa: CASSPVGLGLTGELFF
d_gene: TRBD2
v_gene: TRBV18
abundance: NA
len: 16
j_gene: TRBJ2-2

CDR3nt: TGCGCCAGCAGCTTGGCCCTGCGTGGTGGGACAGCCTACGAGCAGTACTTC
CDR3aa: CASSLALRGGTAYEQYF
d_gene: TRBD1
v_gene: TRBV5-1
abundance: NA
len: 17
j_gene: TRBJ2-7

CDR3nt: TGTGCCAGTAGTATAAAGGGGCCAGGGGGTGAGCAGTTCTTC
CDR3aa: CASSIKGPGGEQFF
d_gene: TRBD1
v_gene: TRBV19
abundance: NA
len: 14
j_gene: TRBJ2-1

CDR3nt: TGTGCCAGCAGCTCCGGACTAGCGGGGGCAGAGACCCAGTACTTC
CDR3aa: CASSSGLAGAETQYF
d_gene: TRBD2
v_gene: TRBV4-2
abundance: NA
len: 15
j_gene: TRBJ2-5